The sequence of this TCR beta chain was determined in a study of cytomegalovirus exposure and HLA in healthy donors. Study-wide context: The 95 to 150 validation repertoires, a later analysis reported, used the same platform as the roughly 710 first-cohort repertoires. Study conclusions and caveats: Reportedly, cytomegalovirus status was diagnosed with high sensitivity and specificity. As confirmed in vitro, a few CMV-associated chains were specific for CMV antigens. According to a subsequent analysis, TCR clusters from the first cohort were inclined to appear together in the 90 to 150 validation repertoires.

Some clones are missing from TCRdb's copy, which holds only in-frame ones; the method was immunoSEQ multiplex PCR. There are around 58,000 clones in the sample; approximately 90% occur only once, and around 1.7% lies in the top ten. The germline V gene has CDR1 SQVTM and CDR2 ANQGSEA. The CDR3 extends over 17 amino acids. Unmatched junction bases numbered 12, after V lost 8 bases and J lost 1 base. Remarks on this clone: Its antigen is not known.

The sequence came from a woman aged 18-30 years in good health and CMV-seronegative. Sequences were obtained from PBMCs. The chain combines TRBV29-1 with TRBJ2-3; 13 nucleotides agree with TRBD2. CDR3 residues: CSTTGTSGKGGTDTQYF. The CDR3 DNA follows: TGCAGCACAACCGGGACTAGCGGGAAAGGGGGCACAGATACGCAGTATTTT.